The clone carrying this T cell receptor beta chain was counted between two and nine times. Its antigen is unidentified. Found in a library prepared for alpha chains, this beta chain is an off-target read, and its abundance has little meaning. This entry comes from a study of spatial heterogeneity in lung cancer. Study information: Detected beta-chain sequences consistently exceeded alpha-chain sequences. Strongly correlated with TCR transcript counts in tumor regions was a T cell module score, which was a transcriptional module score calculated from matched bulk RNA-seq. Whole-study findings and limits: In tumors, expanded intratumoral alpha and beta TCR counts tracked mutation counts.

Germline loops: CDR1 SGHRS, CDR2 YFSETQ. This CDR3 contains 12 residues. Deletions cut 1 base from V and 7 bases from J, with 5 bases between. TCRdb re-called the 5' RACE reads with MiXCR, one entry per CDR3 protein. The table has some 15,000 distinct CDR3 sequences, 4.7% seen once. Time point in this sample: sample taken at primary tumor resection. Donors were roughly 72 untreated early-stage non-small cell lung cancer patients. The authors sequenced whole RNA from tumor, nontumor lung or frozen PBMC without sorting. The chain links TRBV5-1 to TRBJ2-2; D unclear. The sequences come from lung tumor tissue, collected at surgery. The clonotype originates from a female donor with early-stage non-small cell lung cancer. CDR3 region: CASSLRGGELFF. The CDR3 DNA sequence: TGCGCCAGCAGCTTGCGAGGCGGGGAGCTGTTTTTT. Looking up the rest from reference TRBV5-1 and TRBJ2-2 gives the full variable domain: KAGVTQTPRYLIKTRGQQVTLSCSPISGHRSVSWYQQTPGQGLQFLFEYFSETQRNKGNFPGRFSGRQFSNSRSEMNVSTLELGDSALYLCASSLRGGELFFGEGSRLTVL.